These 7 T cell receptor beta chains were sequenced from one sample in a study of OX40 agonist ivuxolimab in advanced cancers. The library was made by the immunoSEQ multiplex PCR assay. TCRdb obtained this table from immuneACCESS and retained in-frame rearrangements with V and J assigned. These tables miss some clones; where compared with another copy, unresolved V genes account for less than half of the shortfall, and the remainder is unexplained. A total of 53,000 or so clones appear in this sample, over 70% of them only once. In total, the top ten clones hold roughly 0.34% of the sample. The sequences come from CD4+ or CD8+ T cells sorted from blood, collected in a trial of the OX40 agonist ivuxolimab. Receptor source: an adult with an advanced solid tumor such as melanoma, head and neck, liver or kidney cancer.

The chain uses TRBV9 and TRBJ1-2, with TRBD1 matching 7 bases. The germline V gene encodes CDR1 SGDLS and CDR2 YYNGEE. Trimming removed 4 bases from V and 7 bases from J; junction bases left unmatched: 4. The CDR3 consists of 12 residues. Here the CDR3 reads CASSPTGVGYTF. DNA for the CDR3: TGTGCCAGCAGCCCAACAGGGGTTGGCTACACCTTC.

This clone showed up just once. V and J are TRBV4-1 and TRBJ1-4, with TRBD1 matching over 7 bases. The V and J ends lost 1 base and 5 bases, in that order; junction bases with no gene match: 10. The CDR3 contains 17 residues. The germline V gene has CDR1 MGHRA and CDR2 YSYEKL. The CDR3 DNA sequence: TGCGCCAGCAGCCAAGCCCACCCGGGACAGCGGAATGAAAAACTGTTTTTT. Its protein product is CASSQAHPGQRNEKLFF.

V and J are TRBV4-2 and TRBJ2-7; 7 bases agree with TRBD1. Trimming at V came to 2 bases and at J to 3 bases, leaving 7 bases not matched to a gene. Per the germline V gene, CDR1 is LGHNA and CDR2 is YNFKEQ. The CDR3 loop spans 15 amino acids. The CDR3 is CASSQRQGQSYEQYF. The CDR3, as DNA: TGTGCCAGCAGCCAAAGGCAGGGACAGAGCTACGAGCAGTACTTC.

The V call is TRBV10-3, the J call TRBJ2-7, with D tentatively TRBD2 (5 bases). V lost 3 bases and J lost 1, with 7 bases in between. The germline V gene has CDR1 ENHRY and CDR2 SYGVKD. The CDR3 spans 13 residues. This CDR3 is CAISDRGSYEQYF. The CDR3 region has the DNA TGTGCCATCAGTGATCGGGGATCCTACGAGCAGTACTTC.

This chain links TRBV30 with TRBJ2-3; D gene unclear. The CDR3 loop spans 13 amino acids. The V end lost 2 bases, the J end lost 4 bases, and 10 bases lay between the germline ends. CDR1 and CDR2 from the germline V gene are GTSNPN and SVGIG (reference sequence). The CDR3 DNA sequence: TGTGCCTGGAGTCAACGCCGGGCAGATACGCAGTATTTT. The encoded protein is CAWSQRRADTQYF.

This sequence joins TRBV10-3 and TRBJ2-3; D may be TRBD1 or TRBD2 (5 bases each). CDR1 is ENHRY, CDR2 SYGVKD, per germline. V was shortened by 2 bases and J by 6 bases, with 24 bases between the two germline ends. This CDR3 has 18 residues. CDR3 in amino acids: CAISEPTTRRGDMDTQYF. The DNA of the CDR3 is TGTGCCATCAGTGAGCCGACCACTAGAAGGGGCGATATGGATACGCAGTATTTT.

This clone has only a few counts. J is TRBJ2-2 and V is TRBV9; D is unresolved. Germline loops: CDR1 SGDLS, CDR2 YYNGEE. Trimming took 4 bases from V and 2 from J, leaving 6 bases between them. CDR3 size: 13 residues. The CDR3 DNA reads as TGTGCCAGCAGCTACAGTAACACCGGGGAGCTGTTTTTT. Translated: CASSYSNTGELFF.